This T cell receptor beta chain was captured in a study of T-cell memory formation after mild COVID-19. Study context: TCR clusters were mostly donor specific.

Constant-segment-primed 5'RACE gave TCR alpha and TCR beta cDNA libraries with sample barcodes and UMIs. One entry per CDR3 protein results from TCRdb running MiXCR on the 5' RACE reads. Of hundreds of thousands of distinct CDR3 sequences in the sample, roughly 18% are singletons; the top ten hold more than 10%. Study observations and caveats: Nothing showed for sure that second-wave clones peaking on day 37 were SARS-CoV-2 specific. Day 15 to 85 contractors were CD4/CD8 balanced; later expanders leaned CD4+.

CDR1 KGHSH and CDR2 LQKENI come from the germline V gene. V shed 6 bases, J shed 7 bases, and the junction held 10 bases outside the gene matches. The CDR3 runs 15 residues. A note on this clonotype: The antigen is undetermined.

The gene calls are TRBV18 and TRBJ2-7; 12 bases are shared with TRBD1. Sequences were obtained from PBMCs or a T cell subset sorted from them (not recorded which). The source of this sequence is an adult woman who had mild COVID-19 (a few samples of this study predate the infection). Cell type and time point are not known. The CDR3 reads CASSPSGQGAFEQYF. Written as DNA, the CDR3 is TGTGCCAGCTCCCCCTCGGGACAGGGGGCGTTTGAGCAGTACTTC.